This T cell receptor beta chain stems from a study of T cell changes during pregnancy in multiple sclerosis. Data came from immunoSEQ multiplex PCR; TCRdb stores just in-frame clones and leaves some out. The sample records approximately 60,000 clones, approximately 87% being singletons. Losses at the gene ends were 5 bases for V and 1 base for J; bases not matched to a gene: 8. This CDR3 comprises 16 residues. Germline CDR1 and CDR2: SGHTS and YDEGEE. Sequenced material: peripheral blood from another person, used as feeder cells. The chain carries TRBV5-8 and TRBJ2-4, with 8 bases that match TRBD1. The clonotype was recovered from a human donor whose cells served as feeder cells for cultures in a pregnancy study. The CDR3 spells CASRGRQGLAKNIQYF. Here the CDR3 DNA reads TGTGCCAGCAGGGGAAGACAGGGGCTGGCCAAAAACATTCAGTACTTC.